This T cell receptor delta chain was captured by sequencing in a study of Vδ1+ human thymocytes. Study results and limitations: In the thymus, TRG and TRD repertoires looked highly polyclonal with Gaussian CDR3 lengths. Roughly 22% of thymic delta-chain sequences were Vdelta2, with few Vdelta3, unlike blood Vdelta1+ controls.

Sequences come from RNA converted to cDNA by reverse transcription. The CDR3 regions were amplified by multiplex PCR from V-gene primers to a constant-region primer. TCRdb re-called the multiplex PCR reads using CATT. The sample has about 58,000 delta-chain clones; over 12% are singletons. Alphabeta T cells were depleted, then CD3+ Vdelta1+ Vdelta2- thymocytes were FACS-sorted. About this clone itself: Its specificity is not known.

J gave up 5 bases and V 1 base, and 25 bases lay outside the gene matches. The CDR3 contains 21 residues. Germline V gene data show CDR1 as TSWWSYY and CDR2 as QGS. Specimen: Vdelta1+ gamma-delta thymocytes from the thymus. The subset denotes: FACS-sorted CD3+ TCRalphabeta- TCRVdelta1+ TCRVdelta2- thymocytes. This receptor was taken from a girl under three years old who had congenital heart surgery. The rearrangement links TRDV1 to TRDJ1; 7 nucleotides match TRDD3. For the CDR3, the DNA is TGTGCTCTTGGGGAACAGGAAGAAGGAAAGGCGTTCCGGGGATATGATGATAAACTCATCTTT. Translated: CALGEQEEGKAFRGYDDKLIF.